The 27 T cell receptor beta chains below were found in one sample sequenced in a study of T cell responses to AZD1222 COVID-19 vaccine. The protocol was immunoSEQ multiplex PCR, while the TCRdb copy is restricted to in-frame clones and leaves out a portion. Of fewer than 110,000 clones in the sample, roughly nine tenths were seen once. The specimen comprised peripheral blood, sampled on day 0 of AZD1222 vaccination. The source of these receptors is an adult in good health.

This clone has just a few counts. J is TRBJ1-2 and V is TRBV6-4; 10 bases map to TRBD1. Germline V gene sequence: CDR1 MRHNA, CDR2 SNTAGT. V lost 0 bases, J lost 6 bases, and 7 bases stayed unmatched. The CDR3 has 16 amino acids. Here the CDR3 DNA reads TGTGCCAGCAGTGACTCGGGAGGGACAGGGGCGGATGGCTACACCTTC. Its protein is CASSDSGGTGADGYTF.

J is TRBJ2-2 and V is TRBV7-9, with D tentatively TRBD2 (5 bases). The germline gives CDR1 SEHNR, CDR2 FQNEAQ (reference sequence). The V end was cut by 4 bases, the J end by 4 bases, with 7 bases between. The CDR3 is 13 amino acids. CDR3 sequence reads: CASSSRGTGELFF. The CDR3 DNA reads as TGTGCCAGCAGCTCACGGGGCACCGGGGAGCTGTTTTTT.

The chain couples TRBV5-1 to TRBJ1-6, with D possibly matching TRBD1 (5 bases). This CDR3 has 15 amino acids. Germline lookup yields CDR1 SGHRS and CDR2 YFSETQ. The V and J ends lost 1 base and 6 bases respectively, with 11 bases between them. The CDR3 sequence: CASSLSQGGNSPLHF. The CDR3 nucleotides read TGCGCCAGCAGCTTGAGCCAGGGTGGTAATTCACCCCTCCACTTT.

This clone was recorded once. DNA of the CDR3: TGCGCCAGCAGCTGGGACCCAACCTACGAGCAGTACTTC. Translation gives CASSWDPTYEQYF. The gene calls are TRBV5-1 and TRBJ2-7; D tentatively reads TRBD1 or TRBD2 (5 bases each). The V gene's germline CDR1 is SGHRS and CDR2 YFSETQ. The CDR3 runs 13 residues. V was clipped by 3 bases and J by 2 bases, with 9 bases between them.

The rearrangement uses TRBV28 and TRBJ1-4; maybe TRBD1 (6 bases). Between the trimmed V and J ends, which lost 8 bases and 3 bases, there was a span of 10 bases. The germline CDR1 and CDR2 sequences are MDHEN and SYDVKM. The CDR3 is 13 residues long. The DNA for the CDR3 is TGTGCCAGCGGGGGGGGCGCTAATGAAAAACTGTTTTTT. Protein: CASGGGANEKLFF.

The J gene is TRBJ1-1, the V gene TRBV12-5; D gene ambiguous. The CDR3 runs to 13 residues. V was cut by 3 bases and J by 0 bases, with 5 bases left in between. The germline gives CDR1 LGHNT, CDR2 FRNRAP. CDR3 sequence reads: CASGLQLNTEAFF. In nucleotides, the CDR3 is TGTGCTAGTGGTTTACAGTTGAACACTGAAGCTTTCTTT.

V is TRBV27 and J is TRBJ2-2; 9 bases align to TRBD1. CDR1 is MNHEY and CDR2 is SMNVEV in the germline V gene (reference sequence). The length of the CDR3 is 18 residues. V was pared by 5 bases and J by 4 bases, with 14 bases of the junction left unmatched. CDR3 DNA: TGTGCCAGCAGTGGCCTCGGGACAGGGTATTGGTCCACCGGGGAGCTGTTTTTT. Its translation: CASSGLGTGYWSTGELFF.

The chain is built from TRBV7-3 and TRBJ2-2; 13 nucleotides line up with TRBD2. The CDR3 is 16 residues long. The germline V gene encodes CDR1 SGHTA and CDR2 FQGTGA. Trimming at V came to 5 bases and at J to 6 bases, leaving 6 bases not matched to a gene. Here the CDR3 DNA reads TGTGCCAGCAGCCCAGGACTAGCGGGAGTGCCCGGGGAGCTGTTTTTT. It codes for CASSPGLAGVPGELFF.

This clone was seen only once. DNA for the CDR3: TGCGCCACCAACCACGACAGGGCACCTAGAGGACAGCATTTT. Encoded protein: CATNHDRAPRGQHF. The gene calls are TRBV4-1 and TRBJ1-5; 7 nucleotides agree with TRBD1. From germline, CDR1 is MGHRA and CDR2 YSYEKL. This CDR3 has 14 residues. The ends lost 10 bases at V and 13 bases at J; junction bases unmatched: 19.

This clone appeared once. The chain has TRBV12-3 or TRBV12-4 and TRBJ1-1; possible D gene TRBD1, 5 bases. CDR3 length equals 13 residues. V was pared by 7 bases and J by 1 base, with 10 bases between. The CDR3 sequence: CASNRQSNTEAFF. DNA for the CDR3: TGTGCCAGCAATAGACAGTCGAACACTGAAGCTTTCTTT.

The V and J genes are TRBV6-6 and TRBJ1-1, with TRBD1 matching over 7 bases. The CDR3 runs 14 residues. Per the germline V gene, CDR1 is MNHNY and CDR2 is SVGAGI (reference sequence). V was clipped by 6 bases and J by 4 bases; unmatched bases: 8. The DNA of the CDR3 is TGTGCCAGCAGACCTACAGGGGTTATCACTGAAGCTTTCTTT. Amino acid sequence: CASRPTGVITEAFF.

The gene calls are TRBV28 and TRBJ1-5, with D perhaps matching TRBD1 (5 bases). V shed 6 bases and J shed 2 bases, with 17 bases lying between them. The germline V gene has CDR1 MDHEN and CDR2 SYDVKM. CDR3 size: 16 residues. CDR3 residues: CASSSWGGGGNQPQHF. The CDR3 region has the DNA TGTGCCAGCAGCTCCTGGGGGGGAGGAGGCAATCAGCCCCAGCATTTT.

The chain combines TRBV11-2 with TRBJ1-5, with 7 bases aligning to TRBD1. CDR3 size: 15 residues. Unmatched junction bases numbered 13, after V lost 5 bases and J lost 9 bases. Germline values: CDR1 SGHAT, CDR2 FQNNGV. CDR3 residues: CASSPRGQGQGPQHF. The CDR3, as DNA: TGTGCCAGCAGCCCAAGGGGGCAGGGCCAGGGGCCCCAGCATTTT.

The CDR3 here is CASSIAGTRMVNEQFF. The CDR3 region has the DNA TGTGCCAGTAGTATAGCCGGGACTAGAATGGTCAATGAGCAGTTCTTC. This chain connects TRBV19 to TRBJ2-1; 8 bases agree with TRBD2. V lost 1 base to trimming and J lost 6 bases; unmatched junction nucleotides: 8. This CDR3 region has 16 residues. Per the germline V gene, CDR1 is LNHDA and CDR2 is SQIVND (reference sequence).

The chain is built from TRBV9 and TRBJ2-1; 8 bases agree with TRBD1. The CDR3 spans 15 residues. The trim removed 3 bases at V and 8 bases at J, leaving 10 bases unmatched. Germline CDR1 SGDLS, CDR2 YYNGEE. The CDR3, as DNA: TGTGCCAGCAGCGCAGGACAGGGTTCAATCGATGAGCAGTTCTTC. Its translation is CASSAGQGSIDEQFF. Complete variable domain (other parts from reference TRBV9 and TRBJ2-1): DSGVTQTPKHLITATGQRVTLRCSPRSGDLSVYWYQQSLDQGLQFLIQYYNGEERAKGNILERFSAQQFPDLHSELNLSSLELGDSALYFCASSAGQGSIDEQFFGPGTRLTVL.

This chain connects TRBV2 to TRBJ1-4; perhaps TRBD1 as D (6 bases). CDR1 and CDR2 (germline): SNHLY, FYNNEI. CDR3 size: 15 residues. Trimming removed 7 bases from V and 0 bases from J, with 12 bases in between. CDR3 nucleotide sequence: TGTGCCAGCACAAACCCAGGGGCAACTAATGAAAAACTGTTTTTT. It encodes CASTNPGATNEKLFF.

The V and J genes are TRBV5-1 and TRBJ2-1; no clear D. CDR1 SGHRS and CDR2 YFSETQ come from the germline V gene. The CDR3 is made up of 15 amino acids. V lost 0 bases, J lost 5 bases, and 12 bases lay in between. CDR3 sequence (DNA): TGCGCCAGCAGCTTGGCCATTGTAGGGCACAATGAGCAGTTCTTC. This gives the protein CASSLAIVGHNEQFF.

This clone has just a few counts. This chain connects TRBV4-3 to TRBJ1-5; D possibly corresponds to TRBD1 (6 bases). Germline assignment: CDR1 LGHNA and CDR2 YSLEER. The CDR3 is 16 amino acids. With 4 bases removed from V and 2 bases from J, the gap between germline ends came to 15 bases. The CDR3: CASSRDLRQGNQPQHF. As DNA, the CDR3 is TGCGCCAGCAGCCGCGATTTAAGACAGGGCAATCAGCCCCAGCATTTT.

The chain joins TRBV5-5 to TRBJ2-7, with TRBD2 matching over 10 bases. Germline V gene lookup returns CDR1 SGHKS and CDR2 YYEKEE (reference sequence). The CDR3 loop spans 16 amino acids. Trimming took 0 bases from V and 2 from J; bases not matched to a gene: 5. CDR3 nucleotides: TGTGCCAGCAGCTTGGGCCTAGCGGGAGCCACCTACGAGCAGTACTTC. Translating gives CASSLGLAGATYEQYF.

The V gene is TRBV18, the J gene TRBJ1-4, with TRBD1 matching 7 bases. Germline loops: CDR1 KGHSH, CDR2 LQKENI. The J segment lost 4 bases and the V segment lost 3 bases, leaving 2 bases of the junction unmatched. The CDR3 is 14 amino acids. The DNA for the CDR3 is TGTGCCAGCTCACCGGGACAGAATAATGAAAAACTGTTTTTT. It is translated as CASSPGQNNEKLFF.

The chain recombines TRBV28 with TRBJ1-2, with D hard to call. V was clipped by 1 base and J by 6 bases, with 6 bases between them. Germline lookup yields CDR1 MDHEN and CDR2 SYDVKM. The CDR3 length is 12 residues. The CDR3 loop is CASSLYGDGYTF. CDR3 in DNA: TGTGCCAGCAGTTTATATGGGGATGGCTACACCTTC.

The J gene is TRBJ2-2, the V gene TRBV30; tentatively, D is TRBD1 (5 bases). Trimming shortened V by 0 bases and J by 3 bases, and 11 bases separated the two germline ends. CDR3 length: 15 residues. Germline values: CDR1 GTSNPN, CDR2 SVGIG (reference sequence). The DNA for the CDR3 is TGTGCCTGGAGTGTAAAACAAGGGGACACCGGGGAGCTGTTTTTT. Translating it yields CAWSVKQGDTGELFF.

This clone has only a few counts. The CDR3 is CASSQHMGSGELFF. The CDR3 bases are TGTGCCAGCAGCCAACACATGGGTTCCGGGGAGCTGTTTTTT. V gene TRBV7-3 combines with J gene TRBJ2-2; D is unclear. This CDR3 has 14 amino acids. V was trimmed by 5 bases and J by 6 bases, leaving 13 bases between them. Germline CDR1 SGHTA, CDR2 FQGTGA.

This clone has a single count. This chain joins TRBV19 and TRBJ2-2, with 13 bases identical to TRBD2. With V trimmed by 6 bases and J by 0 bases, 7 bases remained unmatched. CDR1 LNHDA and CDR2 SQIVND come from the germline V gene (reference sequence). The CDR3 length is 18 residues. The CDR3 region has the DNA TGTGCCAGTAGGCCGGGACTAGCGGGGCTAACGAACACCGGGGAGCTGTTTTTT. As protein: CASRPGLAGLTNTGELFF.

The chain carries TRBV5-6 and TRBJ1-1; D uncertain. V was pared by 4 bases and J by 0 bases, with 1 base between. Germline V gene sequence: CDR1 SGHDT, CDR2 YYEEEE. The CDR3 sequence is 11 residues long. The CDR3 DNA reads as TGTGCCAGCAGCCTGAACACTGAAGCTTTCTTT. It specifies CASSLNTEAFF.

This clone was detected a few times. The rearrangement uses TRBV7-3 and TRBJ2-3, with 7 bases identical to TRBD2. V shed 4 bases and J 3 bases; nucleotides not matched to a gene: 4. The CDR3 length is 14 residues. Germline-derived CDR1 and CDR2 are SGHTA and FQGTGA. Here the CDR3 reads CASSSGGRTDTQYF. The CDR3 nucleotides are TGTGCCAGCAGCTCCGGGGGGAGGACAGATACGCAGTATTTT.

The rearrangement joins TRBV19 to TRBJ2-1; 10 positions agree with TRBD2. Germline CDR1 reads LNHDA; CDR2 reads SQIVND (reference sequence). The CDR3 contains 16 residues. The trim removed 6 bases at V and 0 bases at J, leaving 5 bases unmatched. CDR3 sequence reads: CASSALAGSSYNEQFF. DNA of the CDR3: TGTGCCAGTAGCGCACTAGCGGGGAGCTCCTACAATGAGCAGTTCTTC.